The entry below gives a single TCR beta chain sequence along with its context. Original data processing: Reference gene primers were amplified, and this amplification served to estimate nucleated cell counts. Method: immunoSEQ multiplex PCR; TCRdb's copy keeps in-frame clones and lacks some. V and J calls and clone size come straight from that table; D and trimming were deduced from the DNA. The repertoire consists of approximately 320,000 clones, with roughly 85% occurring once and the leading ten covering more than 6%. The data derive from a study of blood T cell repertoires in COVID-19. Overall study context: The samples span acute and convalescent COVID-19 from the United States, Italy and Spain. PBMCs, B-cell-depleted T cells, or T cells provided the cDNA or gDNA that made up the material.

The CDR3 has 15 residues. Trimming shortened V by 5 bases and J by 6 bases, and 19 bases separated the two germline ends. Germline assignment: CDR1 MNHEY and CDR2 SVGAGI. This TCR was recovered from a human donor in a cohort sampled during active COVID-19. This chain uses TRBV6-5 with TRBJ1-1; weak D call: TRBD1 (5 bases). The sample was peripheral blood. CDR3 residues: CASSKKTVREAEAFF. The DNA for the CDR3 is TGTGCCAGCAGTAAGAAGACAGTGCGGGAGGCTGAAGCTTTCTTT.